These T cell receptor beta chains were read from a single sample in a study of early T cells in non-severe SARS-CoV-2 infection. TCRdb re-analysed the 5' RACE reads in MiXCR, keeping a single row per CDR3 protein. Among tens of thousands of distinct CDR3 sequences, 4.5% to 7% were seen once, and the ten largest hold around 25%. Sequenced material: whole blood. All receptors derive from an adult who was a healthcare worker with PCR-confirmed SARS-CoV-2 infection or an uninfected control (not recorded which). Each CDR3 is given with its conserved first and last residue. D genes are given only for firm matches. Size values are once, few and many counts, or a class for expanded clones, and some rows have none.

v_call	clone_size	d_call	j_call	cdr3_length	cdr3_aa	cdr3_nt
TRBV28	many	-	TRBJ1-1	16	CASSSDLQIGSTEAFF	TGTGCCAGCAGCTCGGACCTTCAGATCGGGAGCACTGAAGCTTTCTTT
TRBV12-3/TRBV12-4	many	TRBD1	TRBJ1-2	14	CASSLTGGVWGYTF	TGTGCCAGCAGTTTGACAGGGGGCGTGTGGGGCTACACCTTC
TRBV29-1	-	-	TRBJ1-4	12	CSSLTTNEKLFF	TGCAGCTCCTTGACGACGAATGAAAAACTGTTTTTT
TRBV2	many	-	TRBJ2-5	13	CASSRDGEETQYF	TGTGCCAGCAGTCGGGACGGCGAGGAGACCCAGTACTTC
TRBV4-3	many	TRBD1	TRBJ1-6	19	CASSQEIGDRSSYNSPLHF	TGCGCCAGCAGCCAAGAAATAGGGGACAGGAGCTCCTATAATTCACCCCTCCACTTT
TRBV9	many	-	TRBJ1-3	16	CASSVAYRSSGNTIYF	TGTGCCAGCAGCGTAGCGTACAGAAGCTCTGGAAACACCATATATTTT
TRBV3-1	-	-	TRBJ2-7	14	CASSQEHNSYEQYF	TGTGCCAGCAGCCAAGAACACAACTCCTACGAGCAGTACTTC
TRBV30	many	TRBD2	TRBJ2-1	19	CAWSRPGLAGGGSYNEQFF	TGTGCCTGGAGTCGACCGGGACTAGCGGGAGGGGGCTCCTACAATGAGCAGTTCTTC
TRBV7-2	many	-	TRBJ2-7	17	CASSRYPDPGPLGEQYF	TGTGCCAGCAGCCGCTACCCAGATCCGGGACCCCTAGGCGAGCAGTACTTC
TRBV28	many	-	TRBJ1-1	16	CASTLRVPSLNTEAFF	TGTGCCAGCACCCTTCGGGTTCCATCACTGAACACTGAAGCTTTCTTT
TRBV4-1	many	TRBD1	TRBJ1-2	15	CASSQDDRGFDGYTF	TGCGCCAGCAGCCAAGATGACAGGGGGTTTGATGGCTACACCTTC
TRBV27	many	-	TRBJ2-5	16	CASSLSGGLYQETQYF	TGTGCCAGCAGTTTATCGGGAGGCCTGTACCAAGAGACCCAGTACTTC
TRBV24-1	many	-	TRBJ2-3	15	CATSDSRGGADTQYF	TGTGCCACCAGTGATTCTAGGGGTGGAGCAGATACGCAGTATTTT
TRBV20-1	few	TRBD1	TRBJ1-2	12	CSAMPGGEGYTF	TGCAGTGCTATGCCAGGGGGCGAGGGCTACACCTTC
TRBV5-1	many	-	TRBJ2-7	14	CASSLARGSYEQYF	TGCGCCAGCAGCTTGGCCAGGGGATCCTACGAGCAGTACTTC
TRBV7-9	-	-	TRBJ1-2	14	CASSWTDGGYGYTF	TGTGCCAGCAGCTGGACCGATGGAGGCTATGGCTACACCTTC
TRBV9	many	-	TRBJ2-1	15	CASSFSVGRSNEQFF	TGTGCCAGCAGCTTCTCCGTCGGCAGGTCCAATGAGCAGTTCTTC
TRBV5-5	few	TRBD1	TRBJ2-1	15	CASSPGQQTYNEQFF	TGTGCCAGCAGCCCGGGACAGCAGACATACAATGAGCAGTTCTTC
TRBV13	many	TRBD2	TRBJ2-7	19	CASSSTPGTSGGNFYEQYF	TGTGCCAGCAGCTCAACGCCCGGGACTAGCGGGGGGAATTTTTACGAGCAGTACTTC
TRBV28	many	-	TRBJ2-4	17	CASSSPLGRGGQNIQYF	TGTGCCAGCAGTTCCCCCTTGGGGAGGGGGGGACAAAACATTCAGTACTTC
TRBV6-1	few	-	TRBJ2-7	10	CASGLYEQYF	TGTGCCAGCGGACTGTACGAGCAGTACTTC
TRBV6-5	many	TRBD2	TRBJ2-3	16	CASRVAGGANTDTQYF	TGTGCCAGCAGGGTAGCCGGGGGGGCCAACACAGATACGCAGTATTTT
TRBV12-3/TRBV12-4	many	-	TRBJ2-4	15	CASSYQEGAENIQYF	TGTGCCAGCAGTTACCAGGAGGGGGCGGAGAACATTCAGTACTTC
TRBV2	many	TRBD2	TRBJ2-6	18	CASSEASGSVSGANVLTF	TGTGCCAGCAGTGAAGCTAGCGGGAGCGTCTCTGGGGCCAACGTCCTGACTTTC
TRBV30	few	TRBD1	TRBJ2-1	20	CAWSTRSGQKIVKSYNEQFF	TGTGCCTGGAGTACACGATCGGGACAGAAGATAGTGAAATCCTACAATGAGCAGTTCTTC
TRBV7-9	-	TRBD1	TRBJ2-5	12	CASSLDRRIQYF	TGTGCCAGCAGCCTGGACAGGCGAATCCAGTACTTC
TRBV7-2	many	-	TRBJ1-5	13	CASSFARDQPQHF	TGTGCCAGCAGCTTTGCCAGGGATCAGCCCCAGCATTTT
TRBV11-2	many	TRBD2	TRBJ2-1	13	CASSLDGLERAFF	TGTGCCAGCAGCTTAGACGGACTAGAACGGGCGTTCTTC
TRBV29-1	few	-	TRBJ2-2	14	CSVLRGQNTGELFF	TGCAGCGTTCTCAGGGGCCAGAACACCGGGGAGCTGTTTTTT
TRBV6-2/TRBV6-3	many	-	TRBJ1-1	13	CASSYQGGTEAFF	TGTGCCAGCAGTTATCAGGGTGGGACTGAAGCTTTCTTT
TRBV4-1	many	-	TRBJ1-2	14	CASSQAAGLYGYTF	TGCGCCAGCAGCCAAGCGGCGGGTCTCTATGGCTACACCTTC
TRBV4-1	many	-	TRBJ1-1	16	CASSQAHSTWNTEAFF	TGCGCCAGCAGCCAGGCCCACAGTACTTGGAACACTGAAGCTTTCTTT
TRBV30	-	-	TRBJ1-1	12	CACSGVNTEAFF	TGTGCCTGTTCGGGGGTGAACACTGAAGCTTTCTTT
TRBV7-3	many	-	TRBJ2-3	15	CASSLGLQRTDTQYF	TGTGCCAGCAGCCTGGGCCTACAGCGCACAGATACGCAGTATTTT
TRBV6-6	many	-	TRBJ1-1	14	CASSPRAESTEAFF	TGTGCCAGCAGCCCTCGGGCAGAATCGACTGAAGCTTTCTTT
TRBV5-1	few	TRBD2	TRBJ2-2	16	CASSLGPAGVTGELFF	TGCGCCAGCAGCTTGGGTCCAGCGGGAGTTACCGGGGAGCTGTTTTTT
TRBV7-6	many	-	TRBJ2-3	15	CASSLEWTSTDTQYF	TGTGCCAGCAGCTTAGAGTGGACTTCCACAGATACGCAGTATTTT
TRBV6-2/TRBV6-3	few	-	TRBJ2-2	13	CASSRTGIGELFF	TGTGCCAGCAGTAGAACAGGGATCGGGGAGCTGTTTTTT
TRBV19	-	-	TRBJ1-3	15	CASKKTSYSGNTIYF	TGTGCCAGTAAGAAAACATCTTACTCTGGAAACACCATATATTTT
TRBV7-9	few	-	TRBJ1-1	13	CASGDRVASEGFF	TGTGCCAGCGGGGACCGGGTCGCAAGTGAAGGATTCTTT
TRBV12-5	many	TRBD1	TRBJ1-1	14	CASGMGTVNTEAFF	TGTGCTAGTGGCATGGGGACAGTGAACACTGAAGCTTTCTTT
TRBV5-1	many	TRBD1	TRBJ2-3	16	CASSWGRGQGSDTQYF	TGCGCCAGCAGCTGGGGCCGGGGACAGGGGTCAGATACGCAGTATTTT
TRBV7-9	few	-	TRBJ2-5	14	CASSLPSYQETQYF	TGTGCCAGCAGCTTACCCTCGTACCAAGAGACCCAGTACTTC
TRBV12-3/TRBV12-4	many	TRBD2	TRBJ2-1	17	CASSSGLAGAAYNEQFF	TGTGCCAGCAGTTCGGGACTAGCGGGAGCCGCCTACAATGAGCAGTTCTTC
TRBV30	many	-	TRBJ2-7	13	CAWTPGRGPQKSF	TGTGCCTGGACCCCCGGGCGGGGACCTCAGAAATCCTTC
TRBV5-1	many	-	TRBJ2-1	12	CASNSEGNEQFF	TGCGCCAGCAATTCCGAAGGGAATGAGCAGTTCTTC
TRBV6-1	many	TRBD1	TRBJ1-1	14	CASSADRKNTEAFF	TGTGCCAGCAGTGCGGACAGGAAGAACACTGAAGCTTTCTTT
TRBV4-2	-	TRBD2	TRBJ2-3	15	CASSQGGLAGDTQYF	TGTGCCAGCAGCCAAGGGGGGCTAGCGGGTGATACGCAGTATTTT
TRBV7-8	-	-	TRBJ2-7	12	CASSPSPREQYF	TGTGCCAGCAGCCCCTCCCCGCGAGAGCAGTACTTC
TRBV25-1	many	TRBD2	TRBJ2-2	16	CASSIGTSGRRGELFF	TGTGCCAGCAGTATCGGGACTAGCGGGAGACGTGGGGAGCTGTTTTTT
TRBV7-9	many	-	TRBJ2-3	14	CASSLGTSTDTQYF	TGTGCCAGCAGCTTAGGAACTAGCACAGATACGCAGTATTTT
TRBV5-5	many	-	TRBJ1-2	13	CASSLLGGYGYTF	TGTGCCAGCAGCTTACTGGGAGGATATGGCTACACCTTC
TRBV18	-	-	TRBJ2-3	15	CASSRLAASTDTQYF	TGTGCCAGCTCACGGTTAGCGGCTAGCACAGATACGCAGTATTTT
TRBV29-1	many	-	TRBJ2-1	13	CSVRTNWNNEQFF	TGCAGCGTTCGGACGAATTGGAACAATGAGCAGTTCTTC
TRBV7-9	many	-	TRBJ2-3	13	CASSFEGTDTQYF	TGTGCCAGCAGCTTTGAGGGAACAGATACGCAGTATTTT
TRBV5-6	many	TRBD1	TRBJ2-2	15	CASGLGDRYTGELFF	TGTGCCAGCGGACTGGGGGACAGGTACACCGGGGAGCTGTTTTTT
TRBV24-1	-	TRBD1	TRBJ2-2	16	CATSESGTGNTGELFF	TGTGCCACCAGTGAATCCGGGACAGGGAACACCGGGGAGCTGTTTTTT